Sequencing of this TCR beta chain was carried out in a study of T cells in Graves' hyperthyroidism and ophthalmopathy. Regarding the study as a whole: The blood repertoire included most of the expanded thyroid clonotypes above 0.001.

As to this clonotype: What it binds is unknown.

Amplified TCR beta CDR3 regions derived from RNA transcripts. First-round RT-PCR of the TCR CDR3 relied on the HTBI primer set. TCRdb itself ran the multiplex PCR reads through MiXCR, one entry per CDR3 protein. The table lists a few hundred thousand distinct CDR3 sequences, 15% to 18% of them singletons. The sequenced material came from blood. The sequence derives from a woman in her 30s with Graves' hyperthyroidism.

CDR3 sequence reads: CASSWGQNNEKLFF. DNA for the CDR3: TGTGCCAGCAGCTGGGGACAGAATAATGAAAAACTGTTTTTT. The rearrangement uses TRBV11-2 and TRBJ1-4; TRBD1 agrees at 7 bases. The germline V gene has CDR1 SGHAT and CDR2 FQNNGV. Trimming took 4 bases from V and 4 from J; bases not matched to a gene: 3. The CDR3 length is 14 residues.